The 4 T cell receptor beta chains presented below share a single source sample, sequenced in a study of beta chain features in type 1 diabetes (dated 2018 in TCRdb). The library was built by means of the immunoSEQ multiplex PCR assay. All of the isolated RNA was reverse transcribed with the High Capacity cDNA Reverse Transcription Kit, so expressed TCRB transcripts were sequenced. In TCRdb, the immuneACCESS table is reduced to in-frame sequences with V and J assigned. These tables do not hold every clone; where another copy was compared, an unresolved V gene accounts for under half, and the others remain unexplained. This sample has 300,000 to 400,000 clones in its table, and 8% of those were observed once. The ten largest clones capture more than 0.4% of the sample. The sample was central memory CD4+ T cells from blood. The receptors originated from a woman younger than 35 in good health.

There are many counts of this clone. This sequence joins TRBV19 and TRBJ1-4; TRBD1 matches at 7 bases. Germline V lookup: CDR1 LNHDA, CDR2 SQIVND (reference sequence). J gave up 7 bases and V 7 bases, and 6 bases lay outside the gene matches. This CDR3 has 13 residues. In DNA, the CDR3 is TGTGCCAGTATGCAGGGACAGCGTGAAAAACTGTTTTTT. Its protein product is CASMQGQREKLFF. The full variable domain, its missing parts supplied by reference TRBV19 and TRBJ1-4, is DGGITQSPKYLFRKEGQNVTLSCEQNLNHDAMYWYRQDPGQGLRLIYYSQIVNDFQKGDIAEGYSVSREKKESFPLTVTSAQKNPTAFYLCASMQGQREKLFFGSGTQLSVL.

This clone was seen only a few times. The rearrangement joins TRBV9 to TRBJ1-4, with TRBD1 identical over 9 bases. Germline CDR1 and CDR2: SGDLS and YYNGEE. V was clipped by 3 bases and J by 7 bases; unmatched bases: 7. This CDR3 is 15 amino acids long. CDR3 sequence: CASSARGQGSEKLFF. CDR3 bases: TGTGCCAGCAGCGCACGGGGACAGGGCAGTGAAAAACTGTTTTTT. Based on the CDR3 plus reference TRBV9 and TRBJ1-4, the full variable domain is DSGVTQTPKHLITATGQRVTLRCSPRSGDLSVYWYQQSLDQGLQFLIQYYNGEERAKGNILERFSAQQFPDLHSELNLSSLELGDSALYFCASSARGQGSEKLFFGSGTQLSVL.

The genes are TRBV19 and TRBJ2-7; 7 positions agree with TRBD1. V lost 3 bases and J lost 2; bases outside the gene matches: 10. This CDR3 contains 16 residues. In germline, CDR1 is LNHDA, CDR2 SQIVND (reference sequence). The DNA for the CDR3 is TGTGCCAGTAGTATTTTCCACCGGGACAGCACCTACGAGCAGTACTTC. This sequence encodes CASSIFHRDSTYEQYF.

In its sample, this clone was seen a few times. The CDR3 spells CASSVATGTYNEQFF. Here the CDR3 DNA reads TGTGCCAGCAGCGTAGCAACCGGGACATACAATGAGCAGTTCTTC. This chain connects TRBV9 to TRBJ2-1, with a weak D call TRBD1 (6 bases). Germline CDR1 and CDR2: SGDLS and YYNGEE. The CDR3 totals 15 residues. With 0 bases removed from V and 4 bases from J, the gap between germline ends came to 11 bases.